These T cell receptor beta chains were read from a single sample in a study of cytomegalovirus exposure and HLA in healthy donors. The method was immunoSEQ multiplex PCR; TCRdb's version includes in-frame clones alone and lacks a portion of them. The sample gives some 230,000 clones, around nine tenths of which show up once; approximately 1.1% is in the top ten. Sequencing was carried out using PBMCs. Source of these receptors: a young woman in good health and CMV-seronegative. Both conserved end residues are part of each CDR3. Each record gives: CDR3 DNA, CDR3 protein, J gene, clone size, V gene, D gene. The D gene is left open where the match is weak. Clone size appears in some rows only: once, few, many, or a class for an expanded clone.

CDR3 DNA: TGTGCCAGCAGCCCTCAGGTCGGAAACACCATATATTTT; CDR3 protein: CASSPQVGNTIYF; J gene: TRBJ1-3; clone size: NA; V gene: TRBV7-3; D gene: NA
CDR3 DNA: TGTGCCAGCAGCTTAGGGCCAGCGGGAGTCTTCAATGAGCAGTTCTTC; CDR3 protein: CASSLGPAGVFNEQFF; J gene: TRBJ2-1; clone size: NA; V gene: TRBV11-2; D gene: TRBD2
CDR3 DNA: TGCAGCGTTGAAGATCGGGCGGGAGCGACGGTCGACACCATATATTTT; CDR3 protein: CSVEDRAGATVDTIYF; J gene: TRBJ1-3; clone size: NA; V gene: TRBV29-1; D gene: NA
CDR3 DNA: TGTGCCAGTAGTGGAAAGGGACTCCCGAGCTCCTACAATGAGCAGTTCTTC; CDR3 protein: CASSGKGLPSSYNEQFF; J gene: TRBJ2-1; clone size: NA; V gene: TRBV19; D gene: NA
CDR3 DNA: TGTGCCAGCTCACGCGATCATCGATCGAACACCGGGGAGCTGTTTTTT; CDR3 protein: CASSRDHRSNTGELFF; J gene: TRBJ2-2; clone size: NA; V gene: TRBV18; D gene: NA
CDR3 DNA: TGTGCCAGCAGTGCAACCCGGAGCAAAAGTCGCAATCAGCCCCAGCATTTT; CDR3 protein: CASSATRSKSRNQPQHF; J gene: TRBJ1-5; clone size: once; V gene: TRBV28; D gene: NA
CDR3 DNA: TGTGCCAGCAGCGTGGGACAGGGAAGGGGCAATGAGCAGTTCTTC; CDR3 protein: CASSVGQGRGNEQFF; J gene: TRBJ2-1; clone size: NA; V gene: TRBV5-4; D gene: TRBD1
CDR3 DNA: TGCGCCAGCAGCTTAACGACAGGGGCAAACACCATATATTTT; CDR3 protein: CASSLTTGANTIYF; J gene: TRBJ1-3; clone size: NA; V gene: TRBV5-1; D gene: TRBD1
CDR3 DNA: TGTGCCAGCAGTTTGAGGGGGTTCGGGGAGCTGTTTTTT; CDR3 protein: CASSLRGFGELFF; J gene: TRBJ2-2; clone size: NA; V gene: TRBV27; D gene: NA
CDR3 DNA: TGTGCCAGCAGTACTCAATACTATGACAATCAGCCCCAGCATTTT; CDR3 protein: CASSTQYYDNQPQHF; J gene: TRBJ1-5; clone size: NA; V gene: TRBV28; D gene: NA
CDR3 DNA: TGTGCCTGGGACGGCGGGAATACAGATACGCAGTATTTT; CDR3 protein: CAWDGGNTDTQYF; J gene: TRBJ2-3; clone size: NA; V gene: TRBV30; D gene: NA
CDR3 DNA: TGTGCCAGCAGTCTGGGTCCTGGGGGGTTCAATGAGCAGTTCTTC; CDR3 protein: CASSLGPGGFNEQFF; J gene: TRBJ2-1; clone size: NA; V gene: TRBV6-5; D gene: NA
CDR3 DNA: NA; CDR3 protein: CASSSSENEKLFF; J gene: TRBJ1-4; clone size: NA; V gene: TRBV5-1; D gene: NA
CDR3 DNA: TGTGCCAGCAGTGTGCCTAGGACAGTCTATAGCAATCAGCCCCAGCATTTT; CDR3 protein: CASSVPRTVYSNQPQHF; J gene: TRBJ1-5; clone size: NA; V gene: TRBV6-1; D gene: NA
CDR3 DNA: TGCAGCGTTGAAACTCAGGGGGACACTGAAGCTTTCTTT; CDR3 protein: CSVETQGDTEAFF; J gene: TRBJ1-1; clone size: NA; V gene: TRBV29-1; D gene: TRBD1
CDR3 DNA: TGTGCCAGCAGCCCGATCCTACCCCACTCTGGAAACACCATATATTTT; CDR3 protein: CASSPILPHSGNTIYF; J gene: TRBJ1-3; clone size: NA; V gene: TRBV27; D gene: NA
CDR3 DNA: TGTGCCAGCACGCCAGGGGGAACTGAAGCTTTCTTT; CDR3 protein: CASTPGGTEAFF; J gene: TRBJ1-1; clone size: NA; V gene: TRBV6-1; D gene: TRBD1
CDR3 DNA: TGTGCCAGAAGCGGGCCGGTGTTAGTTTTGGATACGCAGTATTTT; CDR3 protein: CARSGPVLVLDTQYF; J gene: TRBJ2-3; clone size: NA; V gene: TRBV5-3; D gene: NA
CDR3 DNA: TGTGCCAGTATCGCCCAGGTCCCGGGGGGCTACACCTTC; CDR3 protein: CASIAQVPGGYTF; J gene: TRBJ1-2; clone size: once; V gene: TRBV19; D gene: NA
CDR3 DNA: TGTGCCATCAGGACGGGGAGCACAATTTTTTACGAGCAGTACTTC; CDR3 protein: CAIRTGSTIFYEQYF; J gene: TRBJ2-7; clone size: NA; V gene: TRBV10-3; D gene: NA
CDR3 DNA: TGTGCCAGCAGCCGCCAGGGGCGGGATACGCAGTATTTT; CDR3 protein: CASSRQGRDTQYF; J gene: TRBJ2-3; clone size: NA; V gene: TRBV6-5; D gene: NA
CDR3 DNA: TGTGCCAGCAGCTTGGCCTGGACTAGCGTAATATCCTACGAGCAGTACTTC; CDR3 protein: CASSLAWTSVISYEQYF; J gene: TRBJ2-7; clone size: NA; V gene: TRBV5-8; D gene: TRBD2
CDR3 DNA: TGTGCCAGCAGCTTAGAGAAGCAGGTCAGGTATTTT; CDR3 protein: CASSLEKQVRYF; J gene: TRBJ2-3; clone size: NA; V gene: TRBV11-2; D gene: NA
CDR3 DNA: TGTGCCAGCAGCTTGGGGACTAGCGGGAGGCCGTACCAAGAGACCCAGTACTTC; CDR3 protein: CASSLGTSGRPYQETQYF; J gene: TRBJ2-5; clone size: many; V gene: TRBV9; D gene: TRBD2
CDR3 DNA: TGTGCCAGCAGTATACTAGGCTTTGAGCAGTTCTTC; CDR3 protein: CASSILGFEQFF; J gene: TRBJ2-1; clone size: NA; V gene: TRBV28; D gene: NA
CDR3 DNA: TGTGCCAGCAGCTTATCTGGGGAGAAGCAGTACTTC; CDR3 protein: CASSLSGEKQYF; J gene: TRBJ2-7; clone size: NA; V gene: TRBV7-9; D gene: NA
CDR3 DNA: TGCGCCAGCAGCTCGCAGGGGACTAGCGGGAGCCACGAGCAGTACTTC; CDR3 protein: CASSSQGTSGSHEQYF; J gene: TRBJ2-7; clone size: NA; V gene: TRBV5-1; D gene: TRBD2
CDR3 DNA: TGTGCCAGCAGCTGGGCGAGCGGGCTAGGTTTCCACAATGAGCAGTTCTTC; CDR3 protein: CASSWASGLGFHNEQFF; J gene: TRBJ2-1; clone size: NA; V gene: TRBV7-6; D gene: NA
CDR3 DNA: TGTGCCAGCAGCCCAACTCACAGGCACACTGAAGCTTTCTTT; CDR3 protein: CASSPTHRHTEAFF; J gene: TRBJ1-1; clone size: NA; V gene: TRBV7-3; D gene: NA
CDR3 DNA: TGTGCCAGCAGTGAAGAGGGACAGGGGTTCTATGGCTACACCTTC; CDR3 protein: CASSEEGQGFYGYTF; J gene: TRBJ1-2; clone size: NA; V gene: TRBV6-1; D gene: TRBD1
CDR3 DNA: TGTGCCAGCAGCGTGGTCACGGGCACAGATACGCAGTATTTT; CDR3 protein: CASSVVTGTDTQYF; J gene: TRBJ2-3; clone size: NA; V gene: TRBV9; D gene: NA
CDR3 DNA: TGTGCCTGGAGTCCAAACCGGTCTTCGGACAGGGTCGGGGAGCTGTTTTTT; CDR3 protein: CAWSPNRSSDRVGELFF; J gene: TRBJ2-2; clone size: NA; V gene: TRBV30; D gene: TRBD1
CDR3 DNA: TGTGCCAGCAGCTCCGGGACAGACTTCTACGAGCAGTACTTC; CDR3 protein: CASSSGTDFYEQYF; J gene: TRBJ2-7; clone size: NA; V gene: TRBV5-5; D gene: TRBD1
CDR3 DNA: TGTGCCAGCAGCTTACCCACTGACACTGAAGCTTTCTTT; CDR3 protein: CASSLPTDTEAFF; J gene: TRBJ1-1; clone size: NA; V gene: TRBV7-8; D gene: NA
CDR3 DNA: TGTGCCAGTAGTACAGGGGTAATCCTAACCGGGGAGCTGTTTTTT; CDR3 protein: CASSTGVILTGELFF; J gene: TRBJ2-2; clone size: NA; V gene: TRBV19; D gene: NA
CDR3 DNA: TGTGCCAGCAGTCCGGGACTAGCGGGATACGAGCAGTACTTC; CDR3 protein: CASSPGLAGYEQYF; J gene: TRBJ2-7; clone size: NA; V gene: TRBV27; D gene: TRBD2
CDR3 DNA: TGTGCCTGGAGTGGAGTCGGAGGCGGCACCGGGGAGCTGTTTTTT; CDR3 protein: CAWSGVGGGTGELFF; J gene: TRBJ2-2; clone size: NA; V gene: TRBV30; D gene: NA
CDR3 DNA: TGTGCCAGCAGCCCAGGGACAGAGCAGTTCTTC; CDR3 protein: CASSPGTEQFF; J gene: TRBJ2-1; clone size: NA; V gene: TRBV14; D gene: NA
CDR3 DNA: TGTGCCGTGGGTGCAGGGGGCTCATACGAGCAGTACTTC; CDR3 protein: CAVGAGGSYEQYF; J gene: TRBJ2-7; clone size: NA; V gene: TRBV10-3; D gene: TRBD1
CDR3 DNA: TGTGCCAGCAGCTTAGTGCTTAGGGCAGGGGCCTTGAACACTGAAGCTTTCTTT; CDR3 protein: CASSLVLRAGALNTEAFF; J gene: TRBJ1-1; clone size: NA; V gene: TRBV7-6; D gene: NA
CDR3 DNA: TGTGCCTGGAGTGTACGGAGGGACAGGGCTCCGGGGGGCTACACCTTC; CDR3 protein: CAWSVRRDRAPGGYTF; J gene: TRBJ1-2; clone size: NA; V gene: TRBV30; D gene: TRBD1
CDR3 DNA: TGTGCCAGCAGCCCTCTGGAGGACGGCGAAAAACTGTTTTTT; CDR3 protein: CASSPLEDGEKLFF; J gene: TRBJ1-4; clone size: NA; V gene: TRBV28; D gene: NA
CDR3 DNA: TGCGCCAGCAGCCCGAACCGGGTTTCCTACAATGAGCAGTTCTTC; CDR3 protein: CASSPNRVSYNEQFF; J gene: TRBJ2-1; clone size: NA; V gene: TRBV4-1; D gene: NA
CDR3 DNA: TGTGCCAGCAGCTTAGATGGGACAGCTCGCTATGGCTACACCTTC; CDR3 protein: CASSLDGTARYGYTF; J gene: TRBJ1-2; clone size: NA; V gene: TRBV7-2; D gene: TRBD1
CDR3 DNA: TGTGCCAGCAGCCCAGGGGTCCTTATTGGAACCTACGAGCAGTACTTC; CDR3 protein: CASSPGVLIGTYEQYF; J gene: TRBJ2-7; clone size: NA; V gene: TRBV7-9; D gene: NA
CDR3 DNA: TGTGCCAGCAGCTTAGCGTCAGGGGGCTACGAGCAGTACTTC; CDR3 protein: CASSLASGGYEQYF; J gene: TRBJ2-7; clone size: NA; V gene: TRBV7-8; D gene: TRBD1
CDR3 DNA: TGTGCCAGCGGCCGGCAGCGGGGCTACAATGAGCAGTTCTTC; CDR3 protein: CASGRQRGYNEQFF; J gene: TRBJ2-1; clone size: NA; V gene: TRBV2; D gene: TRBD2
CDR3 DNA: TGTGCCATCAGTGAGTTACAGGGGACTAATGAAAAACTGTTTTTT; CDR3 protein: CAISELQGTNEKLFF; J gene: TRBJ1-4; clone size: NA; V gene: TRBV10-3; D gene: TRBD1
CDR3 DNA: TGCGCCAGCAGCTTGGCCGGACAGGGGGTAACTGAAGCTTTCTTT; CDR3 protein: CASSLAGQGVTEAFF; J gene: TRBJ1-1; clone size: NA; V gene: TRBV5-1; D gene: TRBD1
CDR3 DNA: TGTGCCAGTAGTATTGGGACCGGGACTAGCTTCTACGAGCAGTACTTC; CDR3 protein: CASSIGTGTSFYEQYF; J gene: TRBJ2-7; clone size: NA; V gene: TRBV19; D gene: TRBD2
CDR3 DNA: TGTGCCAGCAGGGACAGCTACTCTGGAAACACCATATATTTT; CDR3 protein: CASRDSYSGNTIYF; J gene: TRBJ1-3; clone size: NA; V gene: TRBV5-4; D gene: NA
CDR3 DNA: TGTGCCAGCAGCTGGGGACAGCTAAATAATTCACCCCTCCACTTT; CDR3 protein: CASSWGQLNNSPLHF; J gene: TRBJ1-6; clone size: NA; V gene: TRBV5-5; D gene: TRBD1
CDR3 DNA: TGTGCCAGCAGTCGTGACGGAGGCAACTATGGCTACACCTTC; CDR3 protein: CASSRDGGNYGYTF; J gene: TRBJ1-2; clone size: once; V gene: TRBV6-1; D gene: NA
CDR3 DNA: TGTGCCAGCAGCTTTCGTTCAGGGGCCAAACTGTTTTTT; CDR3 protein: CASSFRSGAKLFF; J gene: TRBJ1-4; clone size: NA; V gene: TRBV11-2; D gene: NA
CDR3 DNA: TGTGCCAGCAGTGGACGACTATTAGCTGGCTACACCTTC; CDR3 protein: CASSGRLLAGYTF; J gene: TRBJ1-2; clone size: NA; V gene: TRBV6-1; D gene: NA
CDR3 DNA: TGCGCCAGCAGTGACCCCGGACAGCTCGCCCACGAGCAGTACTTC; CDR3 protein: CASSDPGQLAHEQYF; J gene: TRBJ2-7; clone size: NA; V gene: TRBV10-1; D gene: NA
CDR3 DNA: TGTGCCAGCAGCTTAGCGATCACAATGAGGGGGAATGGCTACACCTTC; CDR3 protein: CASSLAITMRGNGYTF; J gene: TRBJ1-2; clone size: NA; V gene: TRBV7-8; D gene: NA
CDR3 DNA: TGTGCCAGCAGCCTAGGGCCTGGAAACACCATATATTTT; CDR3 protein: CASSLGPGNTIYF; J gene: TRBJ1-3; clone size: NA; V gene: TRBV11-2; D gene: NA
CDR3 DNA: TGTGCCAGCAGCTTTCAAGCGGGAGCCCCCTACAATGAGCAGTTCTTC; CDR3 protein: CASSFQAGAPYNEQFF; J gene: TRBJ2-1; clone size: NA; V gene: TRBV7-3; D gene: TRBD2
CDR3 DNA: TGTGCCAGCTCTTGGGCTAGCGGGGATACGCAGTATTTT; CDR3 protein: CASSWASGDTQYF; J gene: TRBJ2-3; clone size: NA; V gene: TRBV2; D gene: TRBD2